This T cell receptor beta chain was retrieved from a study of TIL therapy for anti-PD-1-resistant metastatic lung cancer (dated by TCRdb to the early 2020s). Background for the entire study: Before any PD-1/PD-L1 blockade was given, tumors were harvested, nivolumab was then administered, and patients who progressed went on to receive lymphodepletion, an infusion of expanded TIL, and IL-2. Enrolled patients had a median age of 54 years (range 38-75) and a median tumor PD-L1 proportion score of around 5.9%. The cohort was composed predominantly of lung adenocarcinoma, with a few EGFR-mutant and two ALK-rearranged tumors included, and half of patients were identified as current or former smokers. A median non-synonymous tumor mutation burden of approximately 1.5 mutations per megabase was determined across the cohort by whole-exome sequencing. Clonotypes were tracked across tumor, expanded TIL product and serial blood samples by T cell receptor beta sequencing of tumor and peripheral blood. The paper's findings and limits, for the study overall: The study protocol defined all tumor marker inferences as exploratory. Generalizability was limited because the cohort was highly selected, with more treatment-naive, never-smoker and oncogene-addicted patients included than is typical. The baseline peripheral repertoire was partially replaced by infused TIL clonotypes, which then decayed over months, and no apparent association between persistence and response was found.

The sample's time point label, in plain terms: pre-treatment sample, taken before nivolumab and TIL therapy. A phase I trial run at two centers enrolled adults with stage 4 NSCLC between October 2017 and early 2020. The samples were drawn from an open-label, single-arm phase I trial testing tumor-infiltrating lymphocyte therapy combined with nivolumab in advanced non-small cell lung cancer. Blood mononuclear cells from EDTA tubes were isolated by Ficoll gradient, snap-frozen as pellets, and DNA was extracted with a Qiagen mini-prep kit. TCR beta CDR3 regions were amplified from genomic DNA by bias-controlled multiplex PCR with the immunoSEQ v3 hsTCRB kit. An Illumina NextSeq 500 was used to sequence the TCR libraries, reaching around 2 million read pairs at survey level or roughly 5-6.5 million at deep level. The authors' pipeline ran thus. V, D and J genes were assigned, non-productive sequences were removed, and clonality was reported by immunoSEQ Analyzer software. To compare repertoires between infused TIL and blood, productive Simpson clonality was used along with the Morisita overlap index of productive TRB rearrangements. The absolute count of a clonotype in blood was estimated by multiplying the lymphocyte count by the CD3+ fraction and by the productive frequency of the clone. Entries here come from immuneACCESS through TCRdb and include only in-frame sequences with V and J called. Some clones fail to appear in such tables; in the studies checked, an unresolved V gene covers under half of the shortfall, and the cause of the remainder is unknown. V and J calls and clone size are those listed in that table; D and trimming were worked out from the DNA. Within this sample are just under 60,000 clones, with about two thirds of them counted one time only. Around 6.6% of the sample goes to the ten largest clones.

The junction shows trimming of 5 bases on V and 0 bases on J, plus 11 bases between the germline ends. The CDR3 sequence holds 14 residues, the cysteine and phenylalanine included. The DNA shown is the 42-base CDR3, in frame from base 1. Looking up the germline V gene yields CDR1 MNHEY and CDR2 SVGAGI. For this clone: The clone's antigen remains unknown. Base qualities are not provided; no much larger clone lies one nucleotide away.

This chain is built from TRBV6-5 and TRBJ2-7; the D gene assignment is ambiguous. This TCR came from a person between 25 and 79 years old with non-small cell lung cancer. Specimen: blood, collected at baseline. The DNA sequence follows: TGTGCCAGCAGTCCATCAGGCGTCTCCTACGAGCAGTACTTC. It is translated as CASSPSGVSYEQYF.